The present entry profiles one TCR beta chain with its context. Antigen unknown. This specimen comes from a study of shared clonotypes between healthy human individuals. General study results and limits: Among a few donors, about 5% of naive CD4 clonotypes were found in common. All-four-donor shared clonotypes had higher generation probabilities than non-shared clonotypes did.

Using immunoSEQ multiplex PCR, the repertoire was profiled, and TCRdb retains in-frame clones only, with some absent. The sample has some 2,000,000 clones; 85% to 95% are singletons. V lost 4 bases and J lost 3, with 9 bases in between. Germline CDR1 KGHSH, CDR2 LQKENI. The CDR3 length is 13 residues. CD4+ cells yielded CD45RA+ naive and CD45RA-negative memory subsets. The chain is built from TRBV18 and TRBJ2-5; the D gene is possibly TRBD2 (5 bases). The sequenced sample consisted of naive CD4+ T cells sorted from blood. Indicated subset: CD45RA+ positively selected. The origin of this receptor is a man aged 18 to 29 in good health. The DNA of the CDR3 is TGTGCCAGCTCACAGATCGGGGAAGAGACCCAGTACTTC. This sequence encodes CASSQIGEETQYF.